This T cell receptor (beta chain) was retrieved from a study of high-grade serous ovarian cancer treatment subgroups. Looking at the study overall: Each sample yielded on average approximately 7,700 unique TCR beta rearrangements from over 12,000 reads.

Trimming pared 5 bases from V and 8 bases from J, leaving 6 bases between. CDR1 and CDR2 (germline): MDHEN, SYDVKM. This CDR3 contains 10 residues. Data came from immunoSEQ multiplex PCR; TCRdb stores just in-frame clones and leaves some out. The sample lists about 36,000 clones, around three quarters seen once, with approximately 3% in the top ten. Tumor samples were taken before definitive surgery or chemotherapy. This clone has more than one count but fewer than ten. What it recognizes is unknown. Whole-study results and caveats: Spatial context was lost because tumors were sequenced in bulk. Clonal relatedness tracked neoantigen level, and by trend copy number and mutation load. Tumors within one patient showed repertoire similarity of roughly 0.1 to 0.85.

The source material was tumor tissue. This sequence joins TRBV28 and TRBJ1-1; no firm D call. This clonotype originated in a human donor with high-grade serous ovarian cancer. CDR3 in DNA: TGTGCCAGCAGTCGGGTCGAAGCTTTCTTT. It specifies CASSRVEAFF.